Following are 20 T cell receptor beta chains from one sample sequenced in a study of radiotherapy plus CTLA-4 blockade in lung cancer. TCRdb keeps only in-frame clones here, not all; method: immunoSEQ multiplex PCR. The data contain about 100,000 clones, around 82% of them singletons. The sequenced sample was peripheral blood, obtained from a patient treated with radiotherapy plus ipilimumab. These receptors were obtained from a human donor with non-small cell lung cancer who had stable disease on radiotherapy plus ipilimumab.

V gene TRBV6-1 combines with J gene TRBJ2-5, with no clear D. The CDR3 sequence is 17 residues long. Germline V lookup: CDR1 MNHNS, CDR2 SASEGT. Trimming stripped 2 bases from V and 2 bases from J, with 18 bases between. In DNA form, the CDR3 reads TGTGCCAGCAGTGAATTGGGCCCCGCTTTTCCTCAAGAGACCCAGTACTTC. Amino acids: CASSELGPAFPQETQYF.

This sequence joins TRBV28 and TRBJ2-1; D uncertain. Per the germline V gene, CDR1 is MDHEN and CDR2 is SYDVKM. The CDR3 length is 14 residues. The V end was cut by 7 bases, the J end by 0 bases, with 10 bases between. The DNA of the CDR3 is TGTGCCAGCACCCTCACAAGCTCCTACAATGAGCAGTTCTTC. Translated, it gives CASTLTSSYNEQFF.

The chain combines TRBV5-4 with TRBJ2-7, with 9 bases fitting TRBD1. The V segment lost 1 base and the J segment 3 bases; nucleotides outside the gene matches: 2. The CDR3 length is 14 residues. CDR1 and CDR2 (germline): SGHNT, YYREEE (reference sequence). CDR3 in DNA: TGTGCCAGCAGCTTGCCGGGACAGGGCTACGAGCAGTACTTC. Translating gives CASSLPGQGYEQYF.

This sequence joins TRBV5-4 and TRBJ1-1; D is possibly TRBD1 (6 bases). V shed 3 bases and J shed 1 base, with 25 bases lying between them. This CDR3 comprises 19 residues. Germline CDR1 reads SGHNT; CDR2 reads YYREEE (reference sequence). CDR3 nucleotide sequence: TGTGCCAGCAGCTCCCAACGGGGGGCGGCGGGATTCGCGAACACTGAAGCTTTCTTT. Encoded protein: CASSSQRGAAGFANTEAFF.

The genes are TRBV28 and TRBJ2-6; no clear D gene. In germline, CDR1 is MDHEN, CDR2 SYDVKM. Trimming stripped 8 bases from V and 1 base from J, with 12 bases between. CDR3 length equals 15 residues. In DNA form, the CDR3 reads TGTGCCAGCTACGCCGCGAAATCTGGGGCCAACGTCCTGACTTTC. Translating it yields CASYAAKSGANVLTF.

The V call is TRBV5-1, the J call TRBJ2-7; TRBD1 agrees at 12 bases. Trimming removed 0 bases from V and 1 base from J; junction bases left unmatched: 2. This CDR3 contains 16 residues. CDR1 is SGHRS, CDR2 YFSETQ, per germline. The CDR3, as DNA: TGCGCCAGCAGCTTGGTGGGACAGGGGGCATCCTACGAGCAGTACTTC. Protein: CASSLVGQGASYEQYF.

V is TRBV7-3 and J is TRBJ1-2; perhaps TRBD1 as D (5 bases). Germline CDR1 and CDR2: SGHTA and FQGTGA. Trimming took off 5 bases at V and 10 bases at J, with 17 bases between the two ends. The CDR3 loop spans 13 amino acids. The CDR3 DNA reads TGTGCCAGCAGCAAAACTACAGGAATGCACTACACCTTC. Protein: CASSKTTGMHYTF.

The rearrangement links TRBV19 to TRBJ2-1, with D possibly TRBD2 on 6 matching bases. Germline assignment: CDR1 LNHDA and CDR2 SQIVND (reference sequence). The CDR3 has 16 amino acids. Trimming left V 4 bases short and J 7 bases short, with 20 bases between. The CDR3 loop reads CASSNQRRGRSNEQFF. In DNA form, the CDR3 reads TGTGCCAGTAGTAACCAGCGACGGGGGAGGTCGAATGAGCAGTTCTTC.

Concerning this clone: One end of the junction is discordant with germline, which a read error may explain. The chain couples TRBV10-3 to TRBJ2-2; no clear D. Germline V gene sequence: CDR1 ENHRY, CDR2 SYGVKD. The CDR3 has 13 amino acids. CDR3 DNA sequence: TGTGCCAACTCGGCCCTGAACATCGGGGAGCTGTTTTTT. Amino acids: CANSALNIGELFF.

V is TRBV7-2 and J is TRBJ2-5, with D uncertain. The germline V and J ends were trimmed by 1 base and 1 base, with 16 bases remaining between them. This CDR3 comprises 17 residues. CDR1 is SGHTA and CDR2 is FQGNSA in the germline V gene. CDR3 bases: TGTGCCAGCAGCTTAGGGGTCGTCAGAACACTCCAAGAGACCCAGTACTTC. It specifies CASSLGVVRTLQETQYF.

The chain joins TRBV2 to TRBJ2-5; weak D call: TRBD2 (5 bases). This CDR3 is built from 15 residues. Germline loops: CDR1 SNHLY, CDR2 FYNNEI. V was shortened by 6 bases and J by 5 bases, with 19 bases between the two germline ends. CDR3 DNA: TGTGCCAGCAGCCGGCGGGCCCCCGGCGTGGAGACCCAGTACTTC. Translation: CASSRRAPGVETQYF.

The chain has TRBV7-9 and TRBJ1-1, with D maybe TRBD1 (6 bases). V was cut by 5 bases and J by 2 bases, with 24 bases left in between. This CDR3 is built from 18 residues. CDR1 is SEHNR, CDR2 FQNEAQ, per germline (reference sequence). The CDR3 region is CASSPRGGRVEGNTEAFF. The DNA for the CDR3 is TGTGCCAGCAGCCCCCGGGGGGGCAGGGTCGAGGGTAACACTGAAGCTTTCTTT.

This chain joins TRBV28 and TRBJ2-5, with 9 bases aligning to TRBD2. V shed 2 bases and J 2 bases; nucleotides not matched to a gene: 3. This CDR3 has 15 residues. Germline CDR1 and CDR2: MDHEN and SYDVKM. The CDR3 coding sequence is TGTGCCAGCAGTTTAACCAGCGGGGGGCAAGAGACCCAGTACTTC. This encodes CASSLTSGGQETQYF.

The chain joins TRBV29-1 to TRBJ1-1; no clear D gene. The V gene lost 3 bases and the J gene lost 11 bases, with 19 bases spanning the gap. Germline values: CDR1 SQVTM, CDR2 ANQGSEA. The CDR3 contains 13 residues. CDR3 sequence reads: CSVDRGAGVSAFF. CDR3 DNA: TGCAGCGTTGATCGTGGCGCGGGAGTCTCGGCTTTCTTT.

The CDR3 DNA reads TGTGCCAGCAGTTACGCCGGACAGGGCGGCATAGAAGCTTTCTTT. Its translation: CASSYAGQGGIEAFF. This rearrangement joins TRBV6-6 to TRBJ1-1; 8 positions agree with TRBD1. This CDR3 is 15 amino acids long. The germline CDR1 and CDR2 sequences are MNHNY and SVGAGI (reference sequence). Unmatched junction bases numbered 10, after V lost 2 bases and J lost 8 bases.

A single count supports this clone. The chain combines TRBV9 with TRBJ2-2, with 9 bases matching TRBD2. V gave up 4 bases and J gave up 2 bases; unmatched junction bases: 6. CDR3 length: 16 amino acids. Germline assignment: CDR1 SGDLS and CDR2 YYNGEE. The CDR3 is CASSRGTSRNTGELFF. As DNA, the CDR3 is TGTGCCAGCAGCCGAGGGACTAGCCGAAACACCGGGGAGCTGTTTTTT.

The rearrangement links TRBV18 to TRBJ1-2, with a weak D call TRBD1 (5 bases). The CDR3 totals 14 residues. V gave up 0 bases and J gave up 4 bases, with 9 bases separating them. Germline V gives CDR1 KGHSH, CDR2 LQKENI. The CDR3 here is CASSPPGDPYGYTF. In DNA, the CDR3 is TGTGCCAGCTCACCACCGGGGGACCCCTATGGCTACACCTTC. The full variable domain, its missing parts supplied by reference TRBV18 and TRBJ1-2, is NAGVMQNPRHLVRRRGQEARLRCSPMKGHSHVYWYRQLPEEGLKFMVYLQKENIIDESGMPKERFSAEFPKEGPSILRIQQVVRGDSAAYFCASSPPGDPYGYTFGSGTRLTVV.

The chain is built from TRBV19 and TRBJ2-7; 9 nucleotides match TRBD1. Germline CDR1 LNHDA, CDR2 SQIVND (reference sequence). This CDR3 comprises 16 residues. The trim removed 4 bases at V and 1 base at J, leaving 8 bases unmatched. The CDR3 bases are TGTGCCAGTAGTAATAAGGGACAGGGTATTTCCTACGAGCAGTACTTC. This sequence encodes CASSNKGQGISYEQYF.

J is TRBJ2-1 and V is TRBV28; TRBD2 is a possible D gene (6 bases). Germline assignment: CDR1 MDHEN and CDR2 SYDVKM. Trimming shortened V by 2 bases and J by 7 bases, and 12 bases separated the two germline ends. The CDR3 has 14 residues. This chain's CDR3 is CASSLRRGWNEQFF. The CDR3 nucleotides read TGTGCCAGCAGTTTAAGGCGGGGTTGGAATGAGCAGTTCTTC.

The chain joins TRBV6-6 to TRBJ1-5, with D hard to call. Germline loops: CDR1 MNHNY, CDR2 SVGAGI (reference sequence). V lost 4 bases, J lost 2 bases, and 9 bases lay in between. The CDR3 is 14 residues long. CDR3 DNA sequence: TGTGCCAGCAGTTTTCTAGCCGGCAATCAGCCCCAGCATTTT. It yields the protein CASSFLAGNQPQHF.